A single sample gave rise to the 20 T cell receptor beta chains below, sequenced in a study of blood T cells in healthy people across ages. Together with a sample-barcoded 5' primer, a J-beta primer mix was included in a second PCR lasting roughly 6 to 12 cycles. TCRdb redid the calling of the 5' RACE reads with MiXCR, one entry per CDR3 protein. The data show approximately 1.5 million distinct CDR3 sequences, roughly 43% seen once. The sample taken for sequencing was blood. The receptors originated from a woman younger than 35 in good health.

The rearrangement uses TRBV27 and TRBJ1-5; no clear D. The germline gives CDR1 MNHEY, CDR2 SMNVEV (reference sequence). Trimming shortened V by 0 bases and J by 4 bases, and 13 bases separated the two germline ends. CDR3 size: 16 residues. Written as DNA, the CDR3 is TGTGCCAGCAGTTTATCGCCGGCAATATCAAATCAGCCCCAGCATTTT. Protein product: CASSLSPAISNQPQHF.

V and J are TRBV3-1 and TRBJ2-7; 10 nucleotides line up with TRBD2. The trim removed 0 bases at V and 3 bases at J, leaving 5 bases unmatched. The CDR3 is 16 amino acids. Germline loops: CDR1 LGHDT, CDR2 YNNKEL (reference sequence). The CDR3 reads CASSQDSSGGFYEQYF. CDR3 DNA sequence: TGTGCCAGCAGCCAAGATTCTAGCGGGGGTTTCTACGAGCAGTACTTC.

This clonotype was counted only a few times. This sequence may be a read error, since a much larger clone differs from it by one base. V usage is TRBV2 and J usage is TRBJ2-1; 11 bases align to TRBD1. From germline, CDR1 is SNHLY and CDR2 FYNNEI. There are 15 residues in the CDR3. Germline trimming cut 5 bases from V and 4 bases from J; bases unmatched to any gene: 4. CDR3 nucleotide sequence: TGTGCCAGCAGTTGGGACAGGGGGGCTTACAATGAGCAGTTCTTC. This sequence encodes CASSWDRGAYNEQFF.

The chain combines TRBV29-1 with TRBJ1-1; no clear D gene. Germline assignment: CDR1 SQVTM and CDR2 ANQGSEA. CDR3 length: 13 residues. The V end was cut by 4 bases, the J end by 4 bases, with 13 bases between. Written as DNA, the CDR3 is TGCAGCGTTGGTGACGGCGGGAGCACTGAAGCTTTCTTT. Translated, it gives CSVGDGGSTEAFF.

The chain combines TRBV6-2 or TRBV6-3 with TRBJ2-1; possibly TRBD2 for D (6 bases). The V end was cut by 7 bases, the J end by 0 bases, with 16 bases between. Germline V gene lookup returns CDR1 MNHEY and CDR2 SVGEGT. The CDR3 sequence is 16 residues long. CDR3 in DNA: TGTGCCAGCATACGAATAGCCGGGAGCTCCTACAATGAGCAGTTCTTC. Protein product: CASIRIAGSSYNEQFF.

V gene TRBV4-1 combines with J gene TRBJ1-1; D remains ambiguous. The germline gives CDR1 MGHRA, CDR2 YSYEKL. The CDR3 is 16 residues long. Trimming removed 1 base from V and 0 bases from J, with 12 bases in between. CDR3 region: CASSQGGQLMNTEAFF. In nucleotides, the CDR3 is TGCGCCAGCAGCCAAGGTGGTCAGCTGATGAACACTGAAGCTTTCTTT.

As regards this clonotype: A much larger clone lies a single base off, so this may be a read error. DNA for the CDR3: TGTGCCAGCAGGGGACTAGCGGGCTACGAGCAGTTCTTC. Encoded protein: CASRGLAGYEQFF. The J gene is TRBJ2-1, the V gene TRBV12-3 or TRBV12-4; 12 bases line up with TRBD2. With 6 bases clipped from V and 10 bases from J, the junction kept 4 bases outside the gene matches. The CDR3 totals 13 residues.

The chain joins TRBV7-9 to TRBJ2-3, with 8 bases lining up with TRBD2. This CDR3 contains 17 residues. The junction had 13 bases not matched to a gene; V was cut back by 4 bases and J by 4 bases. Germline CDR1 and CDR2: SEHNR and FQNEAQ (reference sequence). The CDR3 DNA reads TGTGCCAGCAGCTCAATTTATAAAACGGGACTAGCAGATACGCAGTATTTT. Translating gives CASSSIYKTGLADTQYF.

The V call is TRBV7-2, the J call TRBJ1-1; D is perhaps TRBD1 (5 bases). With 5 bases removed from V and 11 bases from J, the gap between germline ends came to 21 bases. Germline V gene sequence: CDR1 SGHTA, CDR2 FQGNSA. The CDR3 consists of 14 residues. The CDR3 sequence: CASSPRGRGRGAFF. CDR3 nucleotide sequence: TGTGCCAGCAGCCCAAGGGGTAGAGGACGTGGGGCTTTCTTT. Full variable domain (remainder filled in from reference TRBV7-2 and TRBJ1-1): GAGVSQSPSNKVTEKGKDVELRCDPISGHTALYWYRQSLGQGLEFLIYFQGNSAPDKSGLPSDRFSAERTGGSVSTLTIQRTQQEDSAVYLCASSPRGRGRGAFFGQGTRLTVV.

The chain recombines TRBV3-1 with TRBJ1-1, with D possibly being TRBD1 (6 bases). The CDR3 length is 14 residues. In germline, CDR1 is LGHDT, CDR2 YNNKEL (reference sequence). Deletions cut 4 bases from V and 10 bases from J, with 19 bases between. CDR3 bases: TGTGCCAGCAGCCTCAACTCGCGGGACATCGGAGCTTTCTTT. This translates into CASSLNSRDIGAFF.

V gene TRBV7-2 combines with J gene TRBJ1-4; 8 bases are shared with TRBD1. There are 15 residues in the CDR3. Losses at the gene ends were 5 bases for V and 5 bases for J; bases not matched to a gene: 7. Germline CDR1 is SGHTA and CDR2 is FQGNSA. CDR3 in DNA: TGTGCCAGCAGCCCCCTGGACAGGGAAAATGAAAAACTGTTTTTT. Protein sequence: CASSPLDRENEKLFF.

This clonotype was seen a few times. The CDR3 coding sequence is TGTGCCATCAGTGAAGAGTACCGAATAAACAATGAGCAGTTCTTC. It encodes CAISEEYRINNEQFF. The chain has TRBV10-3 and TRBJ2-1, with D hard to call. Per the germline V gene, CDR1 is ENHRY and CDR2 is SYGVKD. V lost 3 bases, J lost 5 bases, and 14 bases lay in between. There are 15 residues in the CDR3.

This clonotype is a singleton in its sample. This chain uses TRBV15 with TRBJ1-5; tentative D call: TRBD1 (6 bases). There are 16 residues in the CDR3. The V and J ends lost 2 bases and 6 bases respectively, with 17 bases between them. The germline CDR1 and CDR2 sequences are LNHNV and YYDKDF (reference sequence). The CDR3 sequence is CATSRTGTPGRQPQHF. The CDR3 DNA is TGTGCCACCAGCAGAACCGGGACACCGGGACGTCAGCCCCAGCATTTT.

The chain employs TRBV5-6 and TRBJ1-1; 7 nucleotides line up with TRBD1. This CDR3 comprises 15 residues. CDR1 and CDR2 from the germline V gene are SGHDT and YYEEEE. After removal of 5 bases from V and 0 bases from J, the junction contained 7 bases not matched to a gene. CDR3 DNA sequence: TGTGCCAGCAGACCGGGACAGACCATGAACACTGAAGCTTTCTTT. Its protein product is CASRPGQTMNTEAFF.

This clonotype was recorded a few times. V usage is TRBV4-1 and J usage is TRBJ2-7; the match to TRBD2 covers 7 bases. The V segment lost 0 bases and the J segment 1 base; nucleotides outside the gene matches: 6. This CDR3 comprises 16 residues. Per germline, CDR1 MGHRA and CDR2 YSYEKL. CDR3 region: CASSQDTSDRSYEQYF. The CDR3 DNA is TGCGCCAGCAGCCAAGATACTAGCGACCGTTCCTACGAGCAGTACTTC.

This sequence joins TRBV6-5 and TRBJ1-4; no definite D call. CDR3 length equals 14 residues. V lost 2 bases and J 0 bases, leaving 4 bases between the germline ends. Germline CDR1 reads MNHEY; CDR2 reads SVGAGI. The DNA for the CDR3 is TGTGCCAGCAGTTACACGGCAACTAATGAAAAACTGTTTTTT. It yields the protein CASSYTATNEKLFF.

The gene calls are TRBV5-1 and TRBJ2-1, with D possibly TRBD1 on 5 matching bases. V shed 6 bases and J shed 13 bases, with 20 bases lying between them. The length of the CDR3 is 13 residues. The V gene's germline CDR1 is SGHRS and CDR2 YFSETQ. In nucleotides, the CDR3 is TGCGCCAGCACCTCAACAATCAGCAGGGTTCAGTTCTTC. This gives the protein CASTSTISRVQFF. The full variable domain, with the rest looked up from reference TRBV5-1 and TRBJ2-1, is KAGVTQTPRYLIKTRGQQVTLSCSPISGHRSVSWYQQTPGQGLQFLFEYFSETQRNKGNFPGRFSGRQFSNSRSEMNVSTLELGDSALYLCASTSTISRVQFFGPGTRLTVL.

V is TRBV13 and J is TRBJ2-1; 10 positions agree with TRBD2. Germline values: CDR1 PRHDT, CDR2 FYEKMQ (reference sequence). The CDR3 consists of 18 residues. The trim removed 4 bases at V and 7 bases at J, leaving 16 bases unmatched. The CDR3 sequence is CASSSTSRSGGAWNEQFF. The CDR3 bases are TGTGCCAGCAGCTCGACCTCCCGGAGCGGGGGGGCCTGGAATGAGCAGTTCTTC.

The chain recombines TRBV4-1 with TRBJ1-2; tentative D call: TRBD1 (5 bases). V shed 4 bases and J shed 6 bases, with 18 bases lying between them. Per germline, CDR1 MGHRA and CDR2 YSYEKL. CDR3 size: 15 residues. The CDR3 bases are TGCGCCAGCAGCCCCCATGGGACGGATCAGGATGGCTACACCTTC. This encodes CASSPHGTDQDGYTF.

CDR3 amino acids: CASSEYNQAMNSPLHF. For the CDR3, the DNA is TGTGCCAGCAGTGAATACAACCAGGCGATGAATTCACCCCTCCACTTT. The chain recombines TRBV6-1 with TRBJ1-6; D remains ambiguous. CDR1 is MNHNS, CDR2 SASEGT, per germline. The V end lost 2 bases, the J end lost 7 bases, and 15 bases lay between the germline ends. This CDR3 contains 16 residues.